Listed here are 11 T cell receptor beta chains from one sample, sequenced in a study of cytomegalovirus exposure and HLA in healthy donors. TCRdb keeps only in-frame clones here, not all; method: immunoSEQ multiplex PCR. The sample lists 110,000 or so clones; roughly 84% were seen once. Sequencing input: PBMCs. All receptors come from a woman aged 25 to 45 in good health and CMV-seronegative.

The chain is built from TRBV18 and TRBJ1-1, with 8 nucleotides matching TRBD1. The trim removed 2 bases at V and 1 base at J, leaving 3 bases unmatched. Germline values: CDR1 KGHSH, CDR2 LQKENI. This CDR3 contains 15 residues. Here the CDR3 DNA reads TGTGCCAGCTCACCAACCGGGACAGGGAACACTGAAGCTTTCTTT. It yields the protein CASSPTGTGNTEAFF.

The V gene is TRBV7-2, the J gene TRBJ2-7; 8 nucleotides line up with TRBD1. Germline assignment: CDR1 SGHTA and CDR2 FQGNSA. The CDR3 covers 13 residues. The V segment lost 3 bases and the J segment 5 bases; nucleotides outside the gene matches: 3. The CDR3 region has the DNA TGTGCCAGCAGCTTGGACAGGGAGGACGAGCAGTACTTC. Translated: CASSLDREDEQYF.

The chain has TRBV7-2 and TRBJ2-3, with 8 bases matching TRBD2. CDR1 and CDR2 (germline): SGHTA, FQGNSA. The trim removed 3 bases at V and 4 bases at J, leaving 12 bases unmatched. The CDR3 consists of 17 residues. CDR3 DNA sequence: TGTGCCAGCAGCTTCCTCCGGGGGGGTAGAGCCGCAGATACGCAGTATTTT. Residues: CASSFLRGGRAADTQYF.

V is TRBV7-8 and J is TRBJ1-2; TRBD1 matches at 8 bases. The trim removed 2 bases at V and 0 bases at J, leaving 8 bases unmatched. There are 17 residues in the CDR3. CDR1 and CDR2 (germline): SGHVS, FQNEAQ. CDR3 sequence reads: CASSLRSGGLANYGYTF. The DNA of the CDR3 is TGTGCCAGCAGCTTAAGGTCAGGGGGCCTAGCTAACTATGGCTACACCTTC.

The chain links TRBV5-6 to TRBJ2-1; 12 nucleotides match TRBD1. The CDR3 consists of 19 residues. Germline assignment: CDR1 SGHDT and CDR2 YYEEEE. Germline trimming cut 4 bases from V and 0 bases from J; bases unmatched to any gene: 11. CDR3: CASSGDRGHNRYSYNEQFF. In nucleotides, the CDR3 is TGTGCCAGCAGCGGGGACAGGGGGCATAATCGCTACTCCTACAATGAGCAGTTCTTC.

The chain links TRBV27 to TRBJ1-2; TRBD1 might be the D (6 bases). Germline V gene lookup returns CDR1 MNHEY and CDR2 SMNVEV (reference sequence). The CDR3 has 15 residues. The V end was cut by 2 bases, the J end by 2 bases, with 12 bases between. The CDR3 region has the DNA TGTGCCAGCAGTTTAGTCAGGGGATGGAACTATGGCTACACCTTC. It encodes CASSLVRGWNYGYTF.

The CDR3 DNA reads TGCGCCAGCAGCTTCCGGGACAGGGGGATCGACACCGGGGAGCTGTTTTTT. It codes for CASSFRDRGIDTGELFF. This chain links TRBV4-1 with TRBJ2-2, with TRBD1 matching 11 bases. CDR1 is MGHRA and CDR2 is YSYEKL in the germline V gene. J lost 3 bases, V lost 5 bases, and 8 bases had no gene match. The CDR3 covers 17 residues.

This clone showed up just once. The rearrangement joins TRBV9 to TRBJ2-1; D possibly corresponds to TRBD1 (6 bases). Germline V lookup: CDR1 SGDLS, CDR2 YYNGEE. There are 15 residues in the CDR3. V lost 0 bases and J lost 1, with 8 bases in between. The CDR3 here is CASSVVQGSYNEQFF. The CDR3, as DNA: TGTGCCAGCAGCGTAGTCCAGGGGTCCTACAATGAGCAGTTCTTC.

The count of this clone is one. This chain joins TRBV21-1 and TRBJ2-5; TRBD1 was called by the table and not checked on the DNA. TRBV21-1 is shown as a pseudogene. This CDR3 is built from 15 residues. Written as DNA, the CDR3 is TGTGCCAGCAGCATCAGGGGGAGCTTCCAAGAGACCCAGTACTTC. Its protein product is CASSIRGSFQETQYF.

J is TRBJ2-3 and V is TRBV6-5, with 8 bases identical to TRBD2. Unmatched junction bases numbered 10, after V lost 6 bases and J lost 5 bases. Germline CDR1 is MNHEY and CDR2 is SVGAGI. The CDR3 is 15 amino acids. Here the CDR3 reads CASSPPGGAGDTQYF. The CDR3 region has the DNA TGTGCCAGCAGCCCTCCCGGGGGGGCCGGAGATACGCAGTATTTT.

This rearrangement joins TRBV5-1 to TRBJ2-7; a weak D match, TRBD2 (5 bases). Deletions cut 0 bases from V and 3 bases from J, with 7 bases between. Germline CDR1 SGHRS, CDR2 YFSETQ. The CDR3 covers 13 residues. The CDR3 here is CASSLATNYEQYF. CDR3 coding DNA: TGCGCCAGCAGCTTGGCGACTAACTACGAGCAGTACTTC.